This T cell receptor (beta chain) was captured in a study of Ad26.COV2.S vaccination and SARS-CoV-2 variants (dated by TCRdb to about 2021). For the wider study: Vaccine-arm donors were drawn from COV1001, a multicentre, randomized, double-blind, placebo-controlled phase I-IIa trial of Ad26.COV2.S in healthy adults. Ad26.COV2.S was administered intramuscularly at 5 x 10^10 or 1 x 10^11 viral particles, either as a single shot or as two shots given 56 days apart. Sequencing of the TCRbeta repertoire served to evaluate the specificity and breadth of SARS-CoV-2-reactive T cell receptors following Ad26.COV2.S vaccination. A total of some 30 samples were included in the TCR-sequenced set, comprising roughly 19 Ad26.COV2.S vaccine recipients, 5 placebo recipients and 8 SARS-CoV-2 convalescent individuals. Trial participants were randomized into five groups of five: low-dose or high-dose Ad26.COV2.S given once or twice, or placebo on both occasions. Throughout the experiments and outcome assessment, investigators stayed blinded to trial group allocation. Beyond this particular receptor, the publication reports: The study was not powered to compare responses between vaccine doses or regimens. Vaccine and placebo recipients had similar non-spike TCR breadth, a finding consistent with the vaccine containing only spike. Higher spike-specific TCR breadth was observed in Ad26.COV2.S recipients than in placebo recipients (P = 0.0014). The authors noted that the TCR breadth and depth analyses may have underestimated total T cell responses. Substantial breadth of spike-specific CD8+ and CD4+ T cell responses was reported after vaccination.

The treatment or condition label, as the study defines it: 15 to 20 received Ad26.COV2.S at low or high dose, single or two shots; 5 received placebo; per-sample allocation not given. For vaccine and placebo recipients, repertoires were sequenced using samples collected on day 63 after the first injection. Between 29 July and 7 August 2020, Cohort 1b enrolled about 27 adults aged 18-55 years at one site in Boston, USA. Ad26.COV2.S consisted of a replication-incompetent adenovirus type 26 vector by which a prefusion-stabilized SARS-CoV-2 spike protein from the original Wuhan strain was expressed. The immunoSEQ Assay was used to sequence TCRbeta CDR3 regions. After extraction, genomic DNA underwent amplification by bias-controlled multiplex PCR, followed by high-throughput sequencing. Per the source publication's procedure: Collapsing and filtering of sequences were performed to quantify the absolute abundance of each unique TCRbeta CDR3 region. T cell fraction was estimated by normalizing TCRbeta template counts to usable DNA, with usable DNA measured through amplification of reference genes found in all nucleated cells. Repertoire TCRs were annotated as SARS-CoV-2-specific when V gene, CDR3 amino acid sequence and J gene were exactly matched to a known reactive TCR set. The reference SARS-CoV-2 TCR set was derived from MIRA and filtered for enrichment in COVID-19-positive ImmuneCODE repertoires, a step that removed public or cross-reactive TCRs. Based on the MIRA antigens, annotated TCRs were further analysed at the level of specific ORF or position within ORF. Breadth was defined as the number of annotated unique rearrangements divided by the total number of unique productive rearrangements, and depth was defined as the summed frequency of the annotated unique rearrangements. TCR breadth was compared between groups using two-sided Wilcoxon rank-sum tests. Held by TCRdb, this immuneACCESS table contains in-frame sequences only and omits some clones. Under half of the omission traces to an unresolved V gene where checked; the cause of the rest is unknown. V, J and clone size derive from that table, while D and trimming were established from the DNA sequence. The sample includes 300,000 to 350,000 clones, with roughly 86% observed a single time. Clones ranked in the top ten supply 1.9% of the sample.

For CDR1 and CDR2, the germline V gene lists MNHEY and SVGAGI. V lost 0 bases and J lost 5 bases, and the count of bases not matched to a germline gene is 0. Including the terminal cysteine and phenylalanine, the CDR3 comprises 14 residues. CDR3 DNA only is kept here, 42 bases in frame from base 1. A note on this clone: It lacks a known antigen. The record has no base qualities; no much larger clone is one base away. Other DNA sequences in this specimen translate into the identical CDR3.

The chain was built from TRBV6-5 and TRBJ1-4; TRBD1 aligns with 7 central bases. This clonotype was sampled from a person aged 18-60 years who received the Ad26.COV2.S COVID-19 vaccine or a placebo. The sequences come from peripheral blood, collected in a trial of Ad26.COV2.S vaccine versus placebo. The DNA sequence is TGTGCCAGCAGTTACTCAGGGGGCAATGAAAAACTGTTTTTT. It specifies CASSYSGGNEKLFF.